Sequencing of this T cell receptor (beta chain) was carried out in a study of blood T cell repertoires in COVID-19. Study background: The cDNA or gDNA used as material had been derived from T cells, B-cell-depleted T cells, or PBMCs.

As processed by the authors: The authors estimated nucleated cell counts from reference gene primer amplification. Measured with immunoSEQ multiplex PCR; TCRdb has only the in-frame clones, and not every one. The V and J calls and clone size come from that table; D and trimming were worked out from the DNA. The sample carries approximately 180,000 clones, 80% to 90% recorded once. The CDR3 spans 14 residues. Germline-derived CDR1 and CDR2 are SGHTA and FQGNSA. Trimming cost V 2 bases and J 0 bases, with 7 bases left between them. This clone was seen only once. Everyone who took part was roughly 18 to 100 years old, and they came from 24 US areas. Participants had their cohort set by participant-reported clinical history.

The receptor comes from a woman between 40 and 55 years old with acute COVID-19. The chain recombines TRBV7-2 with TRBJ2-5; TRBD2 is a possible D gene (6 bases). The source material was PBMCs or T cells enriched from blood (not recorded which). The CDR3 reads CASSLLAHQETQYF. In DNA form, the CDR3 reads TGTGCCAGCAGCTTACTAGCGCACCAAGAGACCCAGTACTTC.